A single sample gave rise to the 32 T cell receptor beta chains below, sequenced in a study of T cells in localized non-small cell lung cancer. Here immunoSEQ multiplex PCR was the method, and the copy in TCRdb shows in-frame clones only, minus some. The sample has under 70,000 clones; 86% are singletons. The sequenced sample was peripheral blood, obtained before any cancer treatment. The receptors stem from a woman aged 40-69 years with stage I lung adenocarcinoma.

J is TRBJ2-3 and V is TRBV2; TRBD2 aligns across 12 bases. This CDR3 spans 15 amino acids. V was clipped by 0 bases and J by 8 bases; unmatched bases: 3. CDR1 is SNHLY, CDR2 FYNNEI, per germline. The CDR3 DNA is TGTGCCAGCAGTGAAGCGTGGACTAGCGGGGTTACGCAGTATTTT. It encodes CASSEAWTSGVTQYF. Variable domain in full (rest from reference TRBV2 and TRBJ2-3): EPEVTQTPSHQVTQMGQEVILRCVPISNHLYFYWYRQILGQKVEFLVSFYNNEISEKSEIFDDQFSVERPDGSNFTLKIRSTKLEDSAMYFCASSEAWTSGVTQYFGPGTRLTVL.

The chain combines TRBV5-1 with TRBJ1-4, with TRBD1 as a possible D gene (6 bases). Trimming pared 2 bases from V and 1 base from J, leaving 6 bases between. The germline gives CDR1 SGHRS, CDR2 YFSETQ. This CDR3 has 14 residues. This CDR3 is CASSLQGTNEKLFF. CDR3 nucleotide sequence: TGCGCCAGCAGCTTACAGGGAACTAATGAAAAACTGTTTTTT.

This clone showed up just a few times. The V and J genes are TRBV25-1 and TRBJ1-2; no clear D. Germline CDR1 MGHDK, CDR2 SYGVNS. This CDR3 is built from 14 residues. The V gene lost 2 bases and the J gene lost 6 bases, with 13 bases spanning the gap. The CDR3, as DNA: TGTGCCAGCAGTGAAACCGCGTGGGTGGATGGCTACACCTTC. Protein product: CASSETAWVDGYTF.

The genes are TRBV5-1 and TRBJ2-1; D may be TRBD2 (6 bases). Germline assignment: CDR1 SGHRS and CDR2 YFSETQ. This CDR3 is 16 amino acids long. V was trimmed by 2 bases and J by 1 base, leaving 13 bases between them. The CDR3 DNA reads TGCGCCAGCAGCTTAAACGGGAGAGGTTCCTACAATGAGCAGTTCTTC. Translation gives CASSLNGRGSYNEQFF.

The rearrangement joins TRBV30 to TRBJ2-3; D is ambiguous. Trimming removed 1 base from V and 2 bases from J, with 10 bases in between. Germline-derived CDR1 and CDR2 are GTSNPN and SVGIG (reference sequence). The CDR3 sequence is 14 residues long. CDR3 in amino acids: CAWSEVGHTDTQYF. The DNA for the CDR3 is TGTGCCTGGAGTGAGGTCGGCCACACAGATACGCAGTATTTT.

The chain has TRBV4-3 and TRBJ1-5; possibly TRBD1 for D (5 bases). Germline loops: CDR1 LGHNA, CDR2 YSLEER. This CDR3 contains 15 residues. V was shortened by 0 bases and J by 6 bases, with 12 bases between the two germline ends. The CDR3 is CASSQDPGVSQPQHF. The CDR3, as DNA: TGCGCCAGCAGCCAAGATCCGGGGGTGTCTCAGCCCCAGCATTTT.

The genes are TRBV6-6 and TRBJ2-1; D unresolved. This CDR3 is built from 12 residues. Germline loops: CDR1 MNHNY, CDR2 SVGAGI (reference sequence). The V end was cut by 6 bases, the J end by 12 bases, with 15 bases between. CDR3: CASRKSDGRQFF. The CDR3 nucleotides are TGTGCCAGCAGAAAATCGGACGGGCGGCAGTTCTTC.

The chain employs TRBV9 and TRBJ2-7; D is unresolved. V gave up 0 bases and J gave up 4 bases, with 11 bases separating them. This CDR3 region has 14 residues. Germline-derived CDR1 and CDR2 are SGDLS and YYNGEE. The CDR3 region has the DNA TGTGCCAGCAGCGTAGGGGGTTTCGGGTACGAGCAGTACTTC. Protein: CASSVGGFGYEQYF.

The V gene is TRBV5-1, the J gene TRBJ2-6; the D is unclear. The germline V gene has CDR1 SGHRS and CDR2 YFSETQ. The CDR3 totals 15 residues. Trimming removed 4 bases at V and 0 bases at J, with 8 bases between. CDR3 sequence: CASSTEDSGANVLTF. The CDR3 nucleotides read TGCGCCAGCAGCACCGAAGACTCTGGGGCCAACGTCCTGACTTTC.

The chain recombines TRBV5-1 with TRBJ1-1, with a weak D call TRBD1 (6 bases). V was trimmed by 4 bases and J by 5 bases, leaving 15 bases between them. Germline values: CDR1 SGHRS, CDR2 YFSETQ. The CDR3 extends over 14 amino acids. The CDR3 DNA follows: TGCGCCAGCAGCCCCGGAGGGGGTGGGACTGAAGCTTTCTTT. Protein product: CASSPGGGGTEAFF.

The V and J genes are TRBV6-6 and TRBJ1-1, with 8 bases identical to TRBD1. Germline CDR1 is MNHNY and CDR2 is SVGAGI (reference sequence). The CDR3 is made up of 15 amino acids. V trimming: 4 bases; J trimming: 1 base; junction bases outside the gene matches: 5. CDR3 sequence (DNA): TGTGCCAGCAGTTTATCCGGGACAGGGAACACTGAAGCTTTCTTT. It yields the protein CASSLSGTGNTEAFF.

This sequence joins TRBV11-3 and TRBJ1-3; D is unclear. The CDR3 consists of 14 residues. CDR1 SGHNT and CDR2 YENEEA come from the germline V gene. Between the trimmed V and J ends, which lost 0 bases and 0 bases, there was a span of 3 bases. CDR3: CASSLEGSGNTIYF. The CDR3 coding sequence is TGTGCCAGCAGCTTAGAGGGCTCTGGAAACACCATATATTTT. The whole variable domain, remainder taken from reference TRBV11-3 and TRBJ1-3, is EAGVVQSPRYKIIEKKQPVAFWCNPISGHNTLYWYLQNLGQGPELLIRYENEEAVDDSQLPKDRFSAERLKGVDSTLKIQPAELGDSAVYLCASSLEGSGNTIYFGEGSWLTVV.

This chain uses TRBV7-8 with TRBJ1-2; 8 bases map to TRBD1. Trimming at V came to 3 bases and at J to 3 bases, leaving 6 bases not matched to a gene. CDR1 SGHVS and CDR2 FQNEAQ come from the germline V gene. The CDR3 runs 15 residues. CDR3 protein: CASSFTGTGYYGYTF. In nucleotides, the CDR3 is TGTGCCAGCAGCTTTACCGGGACAGGATACTATGGCTACACCTTC.

This clone was seen more than once but under ten times. The gene calls are TRBV6-6 and TRBJ1-5; D perhaps matches TRBD1 (6 bases). Trimming cost V 5 bases and J 5 bases, with 10 bases left between them. Per germline, CDR1 MNHNY and CDR2 SVGAGI (reference sequence). The CDR3 extends over 13 amino acids. The CDR3 coding sequence is TGTGCCAGCAGTACATACAGGGATCAGCCCCAGCATTTT. Translated: CASSTYRDQPQHF.

This sequence joins TRBV2 and TRBJ2-7; D is unclear. CDR1 is SNHLY and CDR2 is FYNNEI in the germline V gene. Trimming took 6 bases from V and 0 from J, leaving 12 bases between them. This CDR3 is built from 14 residues. Here the CDR3 reads CASRTDWGSYEQYF. The CDR3 DNA follows: TGTGCCAGCAGAACTGACTGGGGCTCCTACGAGCAGTACTTC.

This sequence joins TRBV27 and TRBJ1-2; maybe TRBD1 (6 bases). V lost 6 bases to trimming and J lost 4 bases, with 15 bases between them. The CDR3 is 14 residues long. Germline V gives CDR1 MNHEY, CDR2 SMNVEV (reference sequence). CDR3 in DNA: TGTGCCAGCAGGGCCGGGGGGCGAGGCTATGGCTACACCTTC. This codes for CASRAGGRGYGYTF.

V and J are TRBV7-2 and TRBJ1-5; D might be TRBD1 (5 bases). CDR3 size: 16 residues. In germline, CDR1 is SGHTA, CDR2 FQGNSA. The V and J ends lost 1 base and 6 bases respectively, with 16 bases between them. CDR3 protein: CASSLDSLGHGQPQHF. CDR3 in DNA: TGTGCCAGCAGCTTAGACAGTTTGGGGCACGGTCAGCCCCAGCATTTT.

This chain uses TRBV27 with TRBJ1-4, with 7 bases identical to TRBD1. V shed 3 bases and J 6 bases; nucleotides not matched to a gene: 7. This CDR3 spans 15 amino acids. The germline V gene encodes CDR1 MNHEY and CDR2 SMNVEV (reference sequence). CDR3 loop: CASSLVGRGDEKLFF. The CDR3 DNA sequence: TGTGCCAGCAGTTTGGTCGGCAGGGGGGATGAAAAACTGTTTTTT.

The gene calls are TRBV7-8 and TRBJ1-1; possible D gene TRBD1, 6 bases. Trimming removed 1 base from V and 5 bases from J, with 14 bases in between. This CDR3 has 15 residues. Germline CDR1 SGHVS, CDR2 FQNEAQ. CDR3: CASSLEGGRGTEAFF. The CDR3 bases are TGTGCCAGCAGCTTAGAGGGGGGGCGAGGGACTGAAGCTTTCTTT.

In DNA, the CDR3 is TGTGCCAGCAGCTTAGTCGGAGCGGGGGGCTCAAGCTCCTACGAGCAGTACTTC. Its translation: CASSLVGAGGSSSYEQYF. V gene TRBV7-2 combines with J gene TRBJ2-7; 9 positions agree with TRBD2. CDR1 is SGHTA and CDR2 is FQGNSA in the germline V gene. V lost 1 base to trimming and J lost 0 bases; unmatched junction nucleotides: 10. This CDR3 has 18 amino acids.

The chain carries TRBV27 and TRBJ2-1; D ambiguous. Looked up from germline, CDR1 is MNHEY and CDR2 is SMNVEV (reference sequence). The CDR3 is 14 amino acids. The ends were cut back, 4 bases at V and 9 bases at J, with 16 bases in the middle. This CDR3 reads CASSSRPQSGEQFF. The DNA of the CDR3 is TGTGCCAGCAGTTCGAGACCGCAGTCGGGTGAGCAGTTCTTC.

The CDR3 DNA follows: TGTGCCAGCAGTGAATTTGGCAGGGGGAGTCAGCCCCAGCATTTT. It translates to CASSEFGRGSQPQHF. This chain uses TRBV6-1 with TRBJ1-5; TRBD1 aligns across 7 bases. In germline, CDR1 is MNHNS, CDR2 SASEGT. The J segment lost 6 bases and the V segment lost 2 bases, leaving 7 bases of the junction unmatched. This CDR3 contains 15 residues.

The rearrangement links TRBV27 to TRBJ2-3; TRBD2 matches 8 bases. This CDR3 has 15 residues. The germline V gene encodes CDR1 MNHEY and CDR2 SMNVEV (reference sequence). V was pared by 1 base and J by 3 bases, with 3 bases of the junction left unmatched. The CDR3 is CASSLFRGGTDTQYF. In DNA form, the CDR3 reads TGTGCCAGCAGTTTATTTCGCGGGGGGACAGATACGCAGTATTTT.

The rearrangement joins TRBV5-4 to TRBJ2-3; 9 nucleotides align to TRBD2. After removal of 0 bases from V and 3 bases from J, the junction contained 2 bases not matched to a gene. CDR1 is SGHNT, CDR2 YYREEE, per germline (reference sequence). The length of the CDR3 is 15 residues. CDR3 bases: TGTGCCAGCAGCTTGGGCGGGGGGGCAACAGATACGCAGTATTTT. Its protein is CASSLGGGATDTQYF.

The chain employs TRBV19 and TRBJ2-4, with TRBD1 as a possible D gene (6 bases). CDR3 length equals 14 residues. CDR1 is LNHDA and CDR2 is SQIVND in the germline V gene (reference sequence). Trimming removed 10 bases from V and 3 bases from J, with 16 bases in between. In DNA, the CDR3 is TGTGCCACCAATCCCCAGGGGAACAAAAACATTCAGTACTTC. Translation: CATNPQGNKNIQYF.

Worth noting for this clone: Additional DNA sequences in this sample encode the identical CDR3. V gene TRBV15 combines with J gene TRBJ1-6; D is undetermined. This CDR3 has 12 amino acids. Between the trimmed V and J ends, which lost 0 bases and 7 bases, there was a span of 1 base. Germline CDR1 is LNHNV and CDR2 is YYDKDF (reference sequence). CDR3 DNA: TGTGCCACCAGCAGAGAAAATTCACCCCTCCACTTT. This sequence encodes CATSRENSPLHF.

In DNA, the CDR3 is TGTGCCAGCAGTCCACGACCTCTGGAGCAGTTCTTC. Translation: CASSPRPLEQFF. The chain combines TRBV28 with TRBJ2-1; D ambiguous. Trimming stripped 5 bases from V and 10 bases from J, with 12 bases between. Germline V CDR1 and CDR2: MDHEN, SYDVKM. CDR3 size: 12 residues.

The chain has TRBV2 and TRBJ2-6; D tentatively reads TRBD1 or TRBD2 (5 bases each). V dropped 7 bases and J dropped 0 bases, with 13 bases sitting between them. The CDR3 spans 16 residues. The germline gives CDR1 SNHLY, CDR2 FYNNEI. CDR3 region: CASTWDGHSGANVLTF. CDR3 coding DNA: TGTGCCAGCACCTGGGACGGCCACTCTGGGGCCAACGTCCTGACTTTC.

The rearrangement uses TRBV9 and TRBJ2-7; TRBD2 aligns across 9 bases. Germline CDR1 and CDR2: SGDLS and YYNGEE. The V gene end was trimmed by 4 bases and the J gene end by 2 bases; junction bases not matched to a gene: 4. CDR3 size: 14 residues. The CDR3 spells CASSPRGGAYEQYF. The CDR3 coding sequence is TGTGCCAGCAGCCCCCGCGGGGGGGCCTACGAGCAGTACTTC.

This sequence joins TRBV5-6 and TRBJ2-1; 10 bases line up with TRBD1. This CDR3 is 15 amino acids long. The trim removed 3 bases at V and 4 bases at J, leaving 4 bases unmatched. The germline V gene encodes CDR1 SGHDT and CDR2 YYEEEE. The CDR3, as DNA: TGTGCCAGCAGCTCAGGGGACAGGGGTTACAATGAGCAGTTCTTC. It specifies CASSSGDRGYNEQFF. The entire variable domain, with the rest obtained from reference TRBV5-6 and TRBJ2-1, is as follows: DAGVTQSPTHLIKTRGQQVTLRCSPKSGHDTVSWYQQALGQGPQFIFQYYEEEERQRGNFPDRFSGHQFPNYSSELNVNALLLGDSALYLCASSSGDRGYNEQFFGPGTRLTVL.

This chain uses TRBV9 with TRBJ1-1, with a weak D call TRBD1 (6 bases). Germline V gene lookup returns CDR1 SGDLS and CDR2 YYNGEE. The CDR3 runs to 13 residues. V lost 3 bases to trimming and J lost 4 bases, with 10 bases between them. The CDR3 region has the DNA TGTGCCAGCAGCGAGGGGGAAAGCACTGAAGCTTTCTTT. It is translated as CASSEGESTEAFF. Drawing the rest from reference TRBV9 and TRBJ1-1, the complete variable domain is DSGVTQTPKHLITATGQRVTLRCSPRSGDLSVYWYQQSLDQGLQFLIQYYNGEERAKGNILERFSAQQFPDLHSELNLSSLELGDSALYFCASSEGESTEAFFGQGTRLTVV.

V and J are TRBV28 and TRBJ1-5, with 8 positions matching TRBD1. The CDR3 has 16 amino acids. With V trimmed by 5 bases and J by 2 bases, 8 bases remained unmatched. CDR1 and CDR2 (germline): MDHEN, SYDVKM. CDR3 in amino acids: CASSAQGASGNQPQHF. For the CDR3, the DNA is TGTGCCAGCAGTGCCCAGGGGGCGAGTGGCAATCAGCCCCAGCATTTT. Full variable domain (rest looked up from reference TRBV28 and TRBJ1-5): DVKVTQSSRYLVKRTGEKVFLECVQDMDHENMFWYRQDPGLGLRLIYFSYDVKMKEKGDIPEGYSVSREKKERFSLILESASTNQTSMYLCASSAQGASGNQPQHFGDGTRLSIL.